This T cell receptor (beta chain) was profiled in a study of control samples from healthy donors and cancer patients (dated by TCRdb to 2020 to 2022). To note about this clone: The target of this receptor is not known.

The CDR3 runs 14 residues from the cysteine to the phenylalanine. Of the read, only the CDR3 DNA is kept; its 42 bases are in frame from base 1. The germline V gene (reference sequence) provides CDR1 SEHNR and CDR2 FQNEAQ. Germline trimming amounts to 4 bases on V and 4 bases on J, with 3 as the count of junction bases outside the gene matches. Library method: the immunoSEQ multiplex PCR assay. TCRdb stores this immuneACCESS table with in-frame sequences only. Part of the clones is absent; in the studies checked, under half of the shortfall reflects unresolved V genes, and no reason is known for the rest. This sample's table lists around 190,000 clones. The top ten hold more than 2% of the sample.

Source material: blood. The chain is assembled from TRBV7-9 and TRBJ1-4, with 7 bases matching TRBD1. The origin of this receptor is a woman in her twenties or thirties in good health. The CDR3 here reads CASSSTGYNEKLFF. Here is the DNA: TGTGCCAGCAGCTCGACAGGGTATAATGAAAAACTGTTTTTT. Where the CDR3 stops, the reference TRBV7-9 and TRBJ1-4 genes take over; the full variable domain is DTGVSQNPRHKITKRGQNVTFRCDPISEHNRLYWYRQTLGQGPEFLTYFQNEAQLEKSRLLSDRFSAERPKGSFSTLEIQRTEQGDSAMYLCASSSTGYNEKLFFGSGTQLSVL.